This T cell receptor (beta chain) emerged from a study of shared clonotypes between healthy human individuals. The overall study: Every donor yielded three CD4 naive, three CD4 memory, two CD8 naive and one CD8 memory plate.

Positively selected for CCR7, the CD45RO-negative cells used as naive CD8 cells excluded terminally differentiated effector memory CD45RA+ cells. As concerns this clone: The same CDR3 is also encoded by other DNA sequences in this sample.

V was clipped by 3 bases and J by 2 bases; unmatched bases: 4. This CDR3 contains 14 residues. The V gene's germline CDR1 is SGHRS and CDR2 YFSETQ. Profiling relied on immunoSEQ multiplex PCR, and the TCRdb table lists in-frame clones only, not all of them. Of about 2 million clones in the sample, about 95% are singletons; the top ten hold approximately 1.2%. The V call is TRBV5-1, the J call TRBJ2-7, with 8 nucleotides matching TRBD1. This clonotype was sampled from a man between 18 and 35 years old in good health. Sequencing input: naive CD8+ T cells sorted from blood. CDR3 sequence: CASSSWTGTYEQYF. CDR3 nucleotide sequence: TGCGCCAGCAGCTCGTGGACAGGGACCTACGAGCAGTACTTC.